Below are 24 T cell receptor beta chains sequenced from a single sample in a study of T cells in Graves' hyperthyroidism and ophthalmopathy. From RNA transcripts, TCR beta CDR3 regions were amplified. First-round RT-PCR with HTBI primers amplified the TCR CDR3 region. TCRdb ran MiXCR on the multiplex PCR reads and lists one entry per CDR3 protein. The sample includes about 340,000 distinct CDR3 sequences, 15% to 20% of them seen just once. Sample: blood. Receptors originate from a woman between 50 and 59 years old with Graves' hyperthyroidism.

A few counts support this clonotype. The chain is built from TRBV18 and TRBJ1-2, with D hard to call. This CDR3 is 15 amino acids long. Trimming stripped 0 bases from V and 7 bases from J, with 15 bases between. Germline loops: CDR1 KGHSH, CDR2 LQKENI. CDR3 sequence (DNA): TGTGCCAGCTCACCACCGAATGACGGGTCGCCTGGCTACACCTTC. It yields the protein CASSPPNDGSPGYTF.

As concerns this clonotype: A read error may account for a junction end that differs from germline. The DNA of the CDR3 is TGCAGTACTAGCTTTGGACAGGGAGGCGAGCAGTACTTC. Translating it yields CSTSFGQGGEQYF. V gene TRBV20-1 combines with J gene TRBJ2-7, with 8 bases that match TRBD1. Germline lookup yields CDR1 DFQATT and CDR2 SNEGSKA (reference sequence). The CDR3 has 13 residues.

The chain couples TRBV10-3 to TRBJ2-1, with 7 bases lining up with TRBD2. Germline CDR1 reads ENHRY; CDR2 reads SYGVKD. V was clipped by 11 bases and J by 9 bases; unmatched bases: 13. The CDR3 contains 13 residues. The CDR3: CAYSAGALGEQFF. The CDR3 DNA follows: TGTGCCTACTCGGCGGGAGCCCTCGGTGAGCAGTTCTTC.

This clonotype came up many times. This rearrangement joins TRBV28 to TRBJ2-5, with D possibly being TRBD2 (7 bases). CDR1 MDHEN and CDR2 SYDVKM come from the germline V gene. Trimming removed 5 bases at V and 3 bases at J, with 19 bases between. This CDR3 has 16 amino acids. The CDR3 sequence: CASSISQGAGEETQYF. CDR3 DNA sequence: TGTGCCAGCAGTATCTCACAGGGTGCGGGGGAAGAGACCCAGTACTTC.

This clonotype was recorded many times. V is TRBV11-2 and J is TRBJ1-1, with D unclear. With 5 bases removed from V and 5 bases from J, the gap between germline ends came to 12 bases. CDR1 and CDR2 from the germline V gene are SGHAT and FQNNGV. The CDR3 is made up of 13 amino acids. CDR3 amino acids: CASSGPVVTEAFF. In nucleotides, the CDR3 is TGTGCCAGCAGCGGGCCAGTAGTGACTGAAGCTTTCTTT.

This clonotype came up a few times. V is TRBV5-4 and J is TRBJ1-4, with TRBD1 as a possible D gene (5 bases). The V gene lost 5 bases and the J gene lost 8 bases, with 16 bases spanning the gap. The germline V gene has CDR1 SGHNT and CDR2 YYREEE (reference sequence). The CDR3 has 14 residues. The CDR3 DNA follows: TGTGCCAGCAGTGTTGACAGTGGGGGAGAAAAACTGTTTTTT. Amino acid sequence: CASSVDSGGEKLFF.

This clonotype was recorded at least ten times. The V and J genes are TRBV6-1 and TRBJ2-5, with 7 bases lining up with TRBD1. Germline CDR1 and CDR2: MNHNS and SASEGT. The CDR3 has 15 amino acids. V lost 5 bases, J lost 5 bases, and 11 bases stayed unmatched. CDR3 DNA: TGTGCCAGCAGTACTGGGGACAGCCTAGGGGAGACCCAGTACTTC. This gives the protein CASSTGDSLGETQYF.

The chain is built from TRBV4-2 and TRBJ1-6, with D tentatively TRBD1 (6 bases). Germline V gives CDR1 LGHNA, CDR2 YNFKEQ. This CDR3 comprises 14 residues. Trimming left V 5 bases short and J 7 bases short, with 12 bases between. The DNA for the CDR3 is TGTGCCAGCAGCATGAGGACAGAAAATTCACCCCTCCACTTT. Amino acid sequence: CASSMRTENSPLHF.

The gene calls are TRBV10-2 and TRBJ2-5, with TRBD1 as a possible D gene (6 bases). Germline loops: CDR1 WSHSY, CDR2 SAAADI. Trimming took 5 bases from V and 7 from J, leaving 11 bases between them. The CDR3 is made up of 12 amino acids. The CDR3 DNA sequence: TGCGCCAGCAGTCGCAGGGGTGTGACCCAGTACTTC. It encodes CASSRRGVTQYF.

The J gene is TRBJ2-7, the V gene TRBV11-2, with TRBD2 as a possible D gene (6 bases). This CDR3 has 15 amino acids. V was trimmed by 5 bases and J by 4 bases, leaving 18 bases between them. Germline loops: CDR1 SGHAT, CDR2 FQNNGV. CDR3 amino acids: CASSRRLVVGYEQYF. The CDR3 coding sequence is TGTGCCAGCAGCCGCCGACTAGTAGTCGGATACGAGCAGTACTTC.

This clonotype was observed many times. The rearrangement uses TRBV5-6 and TRBJ1-4; D not certain. This CDR3 is 14 amino acids long. Germline-derived CDR1 and CDR2 are SGHDT and YYEEEE. Trimming stripped 7 bases from V and 7 bases from J, with 17 bases between. CDR3 protein: CASALGIRTEKLFF. The CDR3 nucleotides are TGTGCCAGCGCCCTAGGCATACGGACTGAAAAACTGTTTTTT.

This clonotype was seen a handful of times. The CDR3 is CSARENRDRGQFF. For the CDR3, the DNA is TGCAGTGCTAGGGAGAACCGGGACAGGGGCCAGTTCTTC. The J gene is TRBJ2-1, the V gene TRBV20-1, with 10 nucleotides matching TRBD1. Trimming took 3 bases from V and 13 from J; bases not matched to a gene: 9. Germline V gene sequence: CDR1 DFQATT, CDR2 SNEGSKA (reference sequence). The CDR3 totals 13 residues.

V usage is TRBV15 and J usage is TRBJ2-1; tentatively, D is TRBD1 or TRBD2 (5 bases each). Germline assignment: CDR1 LNHNV and CDR2 YYDKDF (reference sequence). This CDR3 region has 14 residues. V shed 3 bases and J shed 5 bases, with 11 bases lying between them. CDR3 nucleotides: TGTGCCACCAGCAGGGGGGACGGGAACAATGAGCAGTTCTTC. It specifies CATSRGDGNNEQFF. The full variable domain, rest sourced from reference TRBV15 and TRBJ2-1, is DAMVIQNPRYQVTQFGKPVTLSCSQTLNHNVMYWYQQKSSQAPKLLFHYYDKDFNNEADTPDNFQSRRPNTSFCFLDIRSPGLGDTAMYLCATSRGDGNNEQFFGPGTRLTVL.

This chain connects TRBV9 to TRBJ1-1, with D maybe TRBD1 (5 bases). Between the trimmed V and J ends, which lost 3 bases and 0 bases, there was a span of 15 bases. This CDR3 is built from 16 residues. Germline V gene sequence: CDR1 SGDLS, CDR2 YYNGEE. The CDR3: CASSATTTGMNTEAFF. The CDR3 bases are TGTGCCAGCAGCGCGACCACTACAGGAATGAACACTGAAGCTTTCTTT.

The chain combines TRBV6-2 or TRBV6-3 with TRBJ2-5, with 8 bases fitting TRBD2. The CDR3 runs 17 residues. After removal of 3 bases from V and 1 base from J, the junction contained 10 bases not matched to a gene. Germline V lookup: CDR1 MNHEY, CDR2 SVGEGT. The CDR3 DNA follows: TGTGCCAGCAGTTATCGTTCGGGGGGGCCGCCCCAAGAGACCCAGTACTTC. Residues: CASSYRSGGPPQETQYF.

Points on this clonotype: Sequence at one end of the junction differs from germline and may be a read error. This chain connects TRBV5-1 to TRBJ2-1; D is possibly TRBD2 (6 bases). The V gene's germline CDR1 is SGHRS and CDR2 YFSETQ. This CDR3 has 15 residues. Written as DNA, the CDR3 is TGTGCCAGCAGCCTTACGGGAGCCGATTACAATGAGCAGTTCTTC. Amino acid sequence: CASSLTGADYNEQFF.

This clonotype was found many times. The chain joins TRBV11-2 to TRBJ2-7; D may be TRBD2 (5 bases). Germline V gene sequence: CDR1 SGHAT, CDR2 FQNNGV. V was shortened by 2 bases and J by 5 bases, with 10 bases between the two germline ends. CDR3 size: 13 residues. The CDR3 nucleotides are TGTGCCAGCAGCTTATGGTCCGGGGACGAGCAGTACGTC. The encoded protein is CASSLWSGDEQYV.

This clonotype appeared many times. This chain links TRBV28 with TRBJ2-7, with a weak D call TRBD2 (6 bases). V was trimmed by 5 bases and J by 5 bases, leaving 16 bases between them. The CDR3 has 14 residues. The germline V gene has CDR1 MDHEN and CDR2 SYDVKM. The CDR3 sequence: CASSLTEGKNEQYF. The CDR3 coding sequence is TGTGCCAGCAGTCTGACGGAGGGGAAGAACGAGCAGTACTTC.

This clonotype was seen ten or more times. The chain recombines TRBV9 with TRBJ2-3; D is unresolved. Germline-derived CDR1 and CDR2 are SGDLS and YYNGEE. V lost 5 bases to trimming and J lost 6 bases, with 10 bases between them. This CDR3 is 12 amino acids long. CDR3: CASSLSRDTQYF. CDR3 nucleotides: TGTGCCAGCAGTCTATCGCGGGATACGCAGTATTTT. Based on the CDR3 plus reference TRBV9 and TRBJ2-3, the full variable domain is DSGVTQTPKHLITATGQRVTLRCSPRSGDLSVYWYQQSLDQGLQFLIQYYNGEERAKGNILERFSAQQFPDLHSELNLSSLELGDSALYFCASSLSRDTQYFGPGTRLTVL.

This clonotype was observed a handful of times. V gene TRBV20-1 combines with J gene TRBJ1-2; D uncertain. Trimming took 7 bases from V and 4 from J, leaving 7 bases between them. The CDR3 loop spans 10 amino acids. Germline lookup yields CDR1 DFQATT and CDR2 SNEGSKA (reference sequence). The CDR3, as DNA: TGCAGTGTAGTAGGCTATGGCTACACCTTC. This codes for CSVVGYGYTF.

The gene calls are TRBV29-1 and TRBJ1-2; D gene unclear. This CDR3 region has 10 residues. Looked up from germline, CDR1 is SQVTM and CDR2 is ANQGSEA. V was trimmed by 6 bases and J by 4 bases, leaving 6 bases between them. CDR3 amino acids: CSVATYGYTF. In DNA, the CDR3 is TGCAGCGTGGCTACCTATGGCTACACCTTC.

Ten or more counts support this clonotype. The rearrangement links TRBV18 to TRBJ1-1, with no clear D. The CDR3 is 13 amino acids. Germline CDR1 reads KGHSH; CDR2 reads LQKENI. Between the trimmed V and J ends, which lost 4 bases and 4 bases, there was a span of 10 bases. CDR3 loop: CASSLISSTEAFF. In DNA form, the CDR3 reads TGTGCCAGCTCACTGATCAGTAGCACTGAAGCTTTCTTT.

The chain uses TRBV5-1 and TRBJ1-2, with D maybe TRBD1 (5 bases). V was shortened by 0 bases and J by 11 bases, with 17 bases between the two germline ends. The CDR3 totals 14 residues. Germline V gives CDR1 SGHRS, CDR2 YFSETQ. CDR3 in amino acids: CASSLGQGGMGYTF. The CDR3 DNA reads as TGCGCCAGCAGCTTGGGTCAGGGAGGGATGGGATACACCTTC.

This chain uses TRBV2 with TRBJ1-6; no clear D gene. V was clipped by 6 bases and J by 9 bases, with 15 bases between them. This CDR3 region has 14 residues. Germline lookup yields CDR1 SNHLY and CDR2 FYNNEI. The CDR3 bases are TGTGCCAGCAGGGAGGGCCTGGTCAGTTCACCCCTCCACTTT. It codes for CASREGLVSSPLHF.